One T cell receptor (beta chain) is described in this entry. Its antigen remains unidentified. The isolated RNA, all of it, was reverse transcribed, so expressed TCRB transcripts were what got sequenced. Approximately 3.6 million reads were obtained on average from naive, central memory and regulatory T cell samples. Using immunoSEQ multiplex PCR, the repertoire was profiled, and TCRdb retains in-frame clones only, with some absent. In the table there are roughly 170,000 clones, about 13% of which are singletons. The germline CDR1 and CDR2 sequences are LNHDA and SQIVND (reference sequence). This CDR3 comprises 14 residues. Trimming took 3 bases from V and 3 from J, leaving 8 bases between them. Purity (above 95%) was reached by all sorted populations. The source of the sample is a study of beta chain features in type 1 diabetes. Study-wide results and caveats: VDJ junctions from patients with type 1 diabetes contained fewer insertions and more deletions.

This clonotype was sampled from a woman under 30 in good health. The chain joins TRBV19 to TRBJ2-2, with D possibly TRBD1 on 5 matching bases. The sample comprised central memory CD4+ T cells from blood. CDR3 residues: CASSMWGDTGELFF. CDR3 DNA sequence: TGTGCCAGTAGTATGTGGGGCGACACCGGGGAGCTGTTTTTT.